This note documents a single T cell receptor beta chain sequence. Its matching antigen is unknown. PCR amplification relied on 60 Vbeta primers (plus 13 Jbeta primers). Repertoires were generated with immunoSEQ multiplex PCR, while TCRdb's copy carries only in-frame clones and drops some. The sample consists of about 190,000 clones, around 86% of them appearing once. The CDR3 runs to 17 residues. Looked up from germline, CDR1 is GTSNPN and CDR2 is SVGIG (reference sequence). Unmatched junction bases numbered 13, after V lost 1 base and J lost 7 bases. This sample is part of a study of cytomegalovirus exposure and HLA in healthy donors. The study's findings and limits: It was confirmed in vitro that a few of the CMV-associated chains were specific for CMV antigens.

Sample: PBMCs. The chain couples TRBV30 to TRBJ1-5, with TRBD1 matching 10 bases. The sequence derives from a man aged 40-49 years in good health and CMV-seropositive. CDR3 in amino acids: CAWSADRGPPFRQPQHF. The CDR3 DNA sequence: TGTGCCTGGAGTGCCGACAGGGGGCCCCCCTTTAGACAGCCCCAGCATTTT.